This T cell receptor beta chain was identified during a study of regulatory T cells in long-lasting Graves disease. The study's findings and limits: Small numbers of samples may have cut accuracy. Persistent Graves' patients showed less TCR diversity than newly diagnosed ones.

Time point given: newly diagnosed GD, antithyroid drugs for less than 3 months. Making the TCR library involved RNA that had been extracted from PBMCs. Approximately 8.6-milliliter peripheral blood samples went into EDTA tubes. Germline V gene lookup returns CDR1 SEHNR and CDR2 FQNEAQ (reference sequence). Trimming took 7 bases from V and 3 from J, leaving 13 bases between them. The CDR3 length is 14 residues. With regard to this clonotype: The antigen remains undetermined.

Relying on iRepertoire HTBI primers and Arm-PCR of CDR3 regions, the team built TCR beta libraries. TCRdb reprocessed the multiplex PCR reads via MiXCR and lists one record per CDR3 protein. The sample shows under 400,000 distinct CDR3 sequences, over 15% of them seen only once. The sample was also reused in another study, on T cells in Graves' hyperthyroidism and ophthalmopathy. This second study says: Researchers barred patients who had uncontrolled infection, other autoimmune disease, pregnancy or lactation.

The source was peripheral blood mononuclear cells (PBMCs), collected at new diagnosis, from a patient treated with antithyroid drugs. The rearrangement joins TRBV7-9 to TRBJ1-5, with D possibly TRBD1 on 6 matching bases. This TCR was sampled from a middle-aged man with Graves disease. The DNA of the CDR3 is TGTGCCAGCAAGGAGGGGGTCTACAATCAGCCCCAGCATTTT. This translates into CASKEGVYNQPQHF.